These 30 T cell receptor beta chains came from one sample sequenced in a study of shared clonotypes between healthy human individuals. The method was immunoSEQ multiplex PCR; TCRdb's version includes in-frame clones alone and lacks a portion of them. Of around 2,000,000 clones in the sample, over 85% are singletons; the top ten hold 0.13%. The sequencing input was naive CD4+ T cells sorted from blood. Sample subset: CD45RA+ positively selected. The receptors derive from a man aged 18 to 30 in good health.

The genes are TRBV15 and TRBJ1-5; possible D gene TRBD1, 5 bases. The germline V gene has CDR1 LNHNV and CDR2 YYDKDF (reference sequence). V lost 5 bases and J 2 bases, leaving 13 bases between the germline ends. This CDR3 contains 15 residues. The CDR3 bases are TGTGCCACCAGCCCCCCACCGGGGGGCAATCAGCCCCAGCATTTT. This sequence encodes CATSPPPGGNQPQHF. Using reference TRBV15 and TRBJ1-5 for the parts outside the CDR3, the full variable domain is DAMVIQNPRYQVTQFGKPVTLSCSQTLNHNVMYWYQQKSSQAPKLLFHYYDKDFNNEADTPDNFQSRRPNTSFCFLDIRSPGLGDTAMYLCATSPPPGGNQPQHFGDGTRLSIL.

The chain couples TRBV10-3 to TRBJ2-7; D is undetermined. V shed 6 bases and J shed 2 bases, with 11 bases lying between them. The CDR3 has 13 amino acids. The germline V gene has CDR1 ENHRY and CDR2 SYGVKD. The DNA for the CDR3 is TGTGCCATCAGGTTAGGCCAACCCTACGAGCAGTACTTC. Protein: CAIRLGQPYEQYF.

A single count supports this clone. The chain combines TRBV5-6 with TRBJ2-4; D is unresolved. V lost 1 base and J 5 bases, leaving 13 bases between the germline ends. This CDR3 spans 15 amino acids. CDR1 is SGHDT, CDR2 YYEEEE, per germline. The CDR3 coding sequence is TGTGCCAGCAGCTTGTATGGAACAACACAAAACATTCAGTACTTC. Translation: CASSLYGTTQNIQYF.

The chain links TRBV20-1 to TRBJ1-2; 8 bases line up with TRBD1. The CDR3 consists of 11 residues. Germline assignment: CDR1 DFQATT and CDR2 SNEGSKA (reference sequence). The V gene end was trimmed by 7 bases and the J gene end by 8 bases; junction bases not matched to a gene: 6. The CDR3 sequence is CSVRTGIGYTF. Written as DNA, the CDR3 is TGCAGTGTTAGGACAGGGATCGGCTACACCTTC.

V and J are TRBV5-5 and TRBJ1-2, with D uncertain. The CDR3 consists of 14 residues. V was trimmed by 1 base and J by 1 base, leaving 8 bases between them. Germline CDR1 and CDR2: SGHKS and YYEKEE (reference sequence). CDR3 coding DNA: TGTGCCAGCAGCTTGACCATCCTTAACTATGGCTACACCTTC. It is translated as CASSLTILNYGYTF.

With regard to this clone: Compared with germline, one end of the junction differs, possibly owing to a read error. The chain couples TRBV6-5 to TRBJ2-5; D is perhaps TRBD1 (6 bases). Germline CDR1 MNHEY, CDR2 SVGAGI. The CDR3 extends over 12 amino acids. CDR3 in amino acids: CASSDPDRPVNF. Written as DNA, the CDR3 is TGTGCCAGCAGTGACCCAGACAGGCCGGTGAACTTC.

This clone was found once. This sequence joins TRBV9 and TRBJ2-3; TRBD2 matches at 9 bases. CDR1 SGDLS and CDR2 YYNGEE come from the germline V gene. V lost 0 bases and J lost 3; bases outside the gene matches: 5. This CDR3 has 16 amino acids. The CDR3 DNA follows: TGTGCCAGCAGCGTAGGTAATAGCGGGGGAACAGATACGCAGTATTTT. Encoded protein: CASSVGNSGGTDTQYF.

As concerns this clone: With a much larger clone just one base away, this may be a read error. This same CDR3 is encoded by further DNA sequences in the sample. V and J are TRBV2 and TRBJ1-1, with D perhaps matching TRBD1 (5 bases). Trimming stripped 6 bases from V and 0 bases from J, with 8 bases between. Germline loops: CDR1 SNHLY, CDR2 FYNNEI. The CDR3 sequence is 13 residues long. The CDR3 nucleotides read TGTGCCAGCAGGACAGATATGAACACTGAAGCTTTCTTT. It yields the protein CASRTDMNTEAFF.

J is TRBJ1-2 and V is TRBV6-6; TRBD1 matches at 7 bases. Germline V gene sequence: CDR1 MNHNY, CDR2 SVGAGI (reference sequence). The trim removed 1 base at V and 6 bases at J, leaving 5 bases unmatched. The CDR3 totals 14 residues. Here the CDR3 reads CASSYYGTANGYTF. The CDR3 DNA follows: TGTGCCAGCAGTTACTACGGGACAGCCAATGGCTACACCTTC.

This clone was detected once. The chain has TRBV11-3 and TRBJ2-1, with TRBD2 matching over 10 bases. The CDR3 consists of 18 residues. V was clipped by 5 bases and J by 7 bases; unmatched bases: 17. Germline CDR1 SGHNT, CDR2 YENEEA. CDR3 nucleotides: TGTGCCAGCAGCAGGAAACCTAGCGGGGGCCCCCTTAGGAATGAGCAGTTCTTC. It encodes CASSRKPSGGPLRNEQFF.

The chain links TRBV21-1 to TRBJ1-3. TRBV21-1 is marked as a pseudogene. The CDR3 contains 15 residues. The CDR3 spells CASSLRGLSGNTIYF. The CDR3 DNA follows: TGTGCCAGCAGCCTCCGGGGACTCTCTGGAAACACCATATATTTT.

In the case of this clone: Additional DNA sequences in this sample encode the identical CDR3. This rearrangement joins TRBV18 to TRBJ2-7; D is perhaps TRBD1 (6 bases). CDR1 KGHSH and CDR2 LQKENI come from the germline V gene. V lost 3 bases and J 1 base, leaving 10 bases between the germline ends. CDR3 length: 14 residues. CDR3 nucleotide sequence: TGTGCCAGCTCACCGGGGCAGGGGTCCTACGAGCAGTACTTC. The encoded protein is CASSPGQGSYEQYF.

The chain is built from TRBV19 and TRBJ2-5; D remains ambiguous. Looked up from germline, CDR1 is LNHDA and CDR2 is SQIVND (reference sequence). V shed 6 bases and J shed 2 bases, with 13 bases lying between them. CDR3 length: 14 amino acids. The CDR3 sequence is CASSVSGRQETQYF. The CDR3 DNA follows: TGTGCCAGTAGCGTTTCCGGTAGACAAGAGACCCAGTACTTC.

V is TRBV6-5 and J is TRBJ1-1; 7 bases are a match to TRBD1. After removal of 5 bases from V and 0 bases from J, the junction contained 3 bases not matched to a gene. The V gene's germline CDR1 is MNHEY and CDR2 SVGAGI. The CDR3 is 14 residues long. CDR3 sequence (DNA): TGTGCCAGCAGTAAAGGGGGCATGAACACTGAAGCTTTCTTT. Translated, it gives CASSKGGMNTEAFF.

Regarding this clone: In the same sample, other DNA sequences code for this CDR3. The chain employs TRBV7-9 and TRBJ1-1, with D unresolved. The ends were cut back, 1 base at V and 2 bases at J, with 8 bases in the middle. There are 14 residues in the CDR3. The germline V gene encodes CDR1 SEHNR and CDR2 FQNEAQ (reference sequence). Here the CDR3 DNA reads TGTGCCAGCAGCTTAGACGGACTTAACACTGAAGCTTTCTTT. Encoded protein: CASSLDGLNTEAFF. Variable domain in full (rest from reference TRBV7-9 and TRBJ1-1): DTGVSQNPRHKITKRGQNVTFRCDPISEHNRLYWYRQTLGQGPEFLTYFQNEAQLEKSRLLSDRFSAERPKGSFSTLEIQRTEQGDSAMYLCASSLDGLNTEAFFGQGTRLTVV.

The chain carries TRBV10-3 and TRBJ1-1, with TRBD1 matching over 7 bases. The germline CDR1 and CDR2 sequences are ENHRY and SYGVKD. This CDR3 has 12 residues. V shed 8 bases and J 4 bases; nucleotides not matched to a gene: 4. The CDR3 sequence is CAIGRDSTEAFF. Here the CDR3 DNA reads TGTGCCATCGGGAGGGACAGCACTGAAGCTTTCTTT.

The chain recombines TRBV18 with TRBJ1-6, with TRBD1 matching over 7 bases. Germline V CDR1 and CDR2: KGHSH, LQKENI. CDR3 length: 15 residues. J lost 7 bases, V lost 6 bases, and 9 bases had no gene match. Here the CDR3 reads CASSQQGLGNSPLHF. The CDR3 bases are TGTGCCAGCTCGCAACAGGGGCTCGGGAATTCACCCCTCCACTTT.

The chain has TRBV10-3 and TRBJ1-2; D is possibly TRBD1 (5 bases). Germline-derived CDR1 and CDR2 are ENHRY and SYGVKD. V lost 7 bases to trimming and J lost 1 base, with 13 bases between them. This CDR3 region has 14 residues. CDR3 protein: CAIIDSPFNYGYTF. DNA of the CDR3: TGTGCCATCATCGACAGTCCCTTTAACTATGGCTACACCTTC.

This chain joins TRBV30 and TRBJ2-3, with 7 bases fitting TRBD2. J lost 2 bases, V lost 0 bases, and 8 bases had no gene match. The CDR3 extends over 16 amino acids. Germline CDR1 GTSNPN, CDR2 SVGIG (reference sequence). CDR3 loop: CAWSVGSGGATDTQYF. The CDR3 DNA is TGTGCCTGGAGTGTAGGGTCGGGAGGAGCCACAGATACGCAGTATTTT.

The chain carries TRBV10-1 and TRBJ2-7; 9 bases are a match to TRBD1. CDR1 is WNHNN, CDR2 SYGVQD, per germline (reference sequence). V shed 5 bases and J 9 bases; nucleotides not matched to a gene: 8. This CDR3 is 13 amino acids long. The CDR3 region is CASSPGQGRPQYF. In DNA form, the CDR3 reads TGCGCCAGCAGTCCGGGACAGGGAAGACCGCAGTACTTC.

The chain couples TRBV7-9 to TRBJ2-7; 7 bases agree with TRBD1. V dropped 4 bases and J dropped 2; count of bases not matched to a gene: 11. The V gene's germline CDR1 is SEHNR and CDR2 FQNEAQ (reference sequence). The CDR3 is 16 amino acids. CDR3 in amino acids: CASSSDRTGSTYEQYF. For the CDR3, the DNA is TGTGCCAGCAGCTCGGACAGGACTGGATCGACCTACGAGCAGTACTTC. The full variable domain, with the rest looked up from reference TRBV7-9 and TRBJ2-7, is DTGVSQNPRHKITKRGQNVTFRCDPISEHNRLYWYRQTLGQGPEFLTYFQNEAQLEKSRLLSDRFSAERPKGSFSTLEIQRTEQGDSAMYLCASSSDRTGSTYEQYFGPGTRLTVT.

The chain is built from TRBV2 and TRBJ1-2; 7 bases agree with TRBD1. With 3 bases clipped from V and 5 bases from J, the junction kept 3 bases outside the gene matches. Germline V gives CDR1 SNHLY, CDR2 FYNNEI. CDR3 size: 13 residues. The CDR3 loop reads CASSDGGQYGYTF. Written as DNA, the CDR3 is TGTGCCAGCAGTGATGGGGGACAGTATGGCTACACCTTC.

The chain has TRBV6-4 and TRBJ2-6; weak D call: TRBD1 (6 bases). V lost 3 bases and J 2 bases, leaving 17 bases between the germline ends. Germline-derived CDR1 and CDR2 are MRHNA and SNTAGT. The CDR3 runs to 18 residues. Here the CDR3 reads CASSEAGVNVAGANVLTF. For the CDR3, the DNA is TGTGCCAGCAGTGAGGCAGGGGTCAATGTAGCTGGGGCCAACGTCCTGACTTTC.

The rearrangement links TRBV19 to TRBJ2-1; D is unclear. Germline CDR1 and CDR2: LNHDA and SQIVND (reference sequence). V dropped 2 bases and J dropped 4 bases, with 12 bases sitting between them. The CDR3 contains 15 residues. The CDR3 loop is CASSIRRKDYNEQFF. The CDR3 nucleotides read TGTGCCAGTAGTATACGCAGGAAAGATTACAATGAGCAGTTCTTC.

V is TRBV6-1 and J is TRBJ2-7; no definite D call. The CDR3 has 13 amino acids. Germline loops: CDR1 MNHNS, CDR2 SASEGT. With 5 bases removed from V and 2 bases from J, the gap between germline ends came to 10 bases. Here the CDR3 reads CASSKAMAYEQYF. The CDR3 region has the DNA TGTGCCAGCAGTAAGGCCATGGCCTACGAGCAGTACTTC.

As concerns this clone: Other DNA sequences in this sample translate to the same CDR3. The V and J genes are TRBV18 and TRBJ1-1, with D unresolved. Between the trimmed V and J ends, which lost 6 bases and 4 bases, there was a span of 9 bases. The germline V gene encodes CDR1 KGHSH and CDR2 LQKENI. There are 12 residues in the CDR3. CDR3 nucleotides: TGTGCCAGCTCCGCAAGAGGCACTGAAGCTTTCTTT. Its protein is CASSARGTEAFF.

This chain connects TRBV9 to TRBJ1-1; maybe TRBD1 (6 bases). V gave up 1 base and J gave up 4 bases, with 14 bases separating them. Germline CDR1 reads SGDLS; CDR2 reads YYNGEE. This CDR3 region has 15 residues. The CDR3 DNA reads TGTGCCAGCAGCGTAACAGGGTGGGGGGGCACTGAAGCTTTCTTT. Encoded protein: CASSVTGWGGTEAFF.

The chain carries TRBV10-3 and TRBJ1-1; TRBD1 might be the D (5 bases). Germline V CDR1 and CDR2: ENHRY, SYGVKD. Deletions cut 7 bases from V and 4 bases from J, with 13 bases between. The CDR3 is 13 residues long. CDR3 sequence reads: CAITRDEGTEAFF. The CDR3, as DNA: TGTGCCATCACGAGGGACGAGGGCACTGAAGCTTTCTTT.

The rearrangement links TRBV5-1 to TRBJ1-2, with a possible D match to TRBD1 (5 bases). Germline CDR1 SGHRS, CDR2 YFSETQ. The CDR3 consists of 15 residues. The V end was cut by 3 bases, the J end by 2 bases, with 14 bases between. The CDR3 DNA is TGCGCCAGCAGCTCCGGCGGGACCGGCAACTATGGCTACACCTTC. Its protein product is CASSSGGTGNYGYTF.

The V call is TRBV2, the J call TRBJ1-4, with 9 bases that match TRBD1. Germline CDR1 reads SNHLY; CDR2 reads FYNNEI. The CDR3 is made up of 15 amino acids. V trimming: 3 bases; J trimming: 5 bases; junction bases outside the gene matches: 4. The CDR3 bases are TGTGCCAGCAGTGAGAGGGACAGGGCCAATGAAAAACTGTTTTTT. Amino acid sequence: CASSERDRANEKLFF.